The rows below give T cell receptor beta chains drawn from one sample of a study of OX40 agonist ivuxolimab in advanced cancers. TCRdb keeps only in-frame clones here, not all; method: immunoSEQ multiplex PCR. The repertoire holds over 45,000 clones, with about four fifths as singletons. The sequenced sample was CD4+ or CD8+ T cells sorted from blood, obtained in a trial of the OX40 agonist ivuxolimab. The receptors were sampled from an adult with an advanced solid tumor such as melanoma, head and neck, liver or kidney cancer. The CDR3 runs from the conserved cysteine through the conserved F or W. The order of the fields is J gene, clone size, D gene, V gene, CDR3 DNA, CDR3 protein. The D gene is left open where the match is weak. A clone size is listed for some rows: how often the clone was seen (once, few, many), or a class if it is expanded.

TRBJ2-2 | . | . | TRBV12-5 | TGTGCTAGTGGTTTCAGGCTGGGGAAGAGAGACGGCGGGGAGCTGTTTTTT | CASGFRLGKRDGGELFF
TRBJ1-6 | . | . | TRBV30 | TGTGCCTGGAGTGGGGGGGCCGCTGGAGATTCACCCCTCCACTTT | CAWSGGAAGDSPLHF
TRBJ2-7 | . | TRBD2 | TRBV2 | TGTGCCAGCGCCCCCTCGAGGACTAGCGACTACGAGCAGTACTTC | CASAPSRTSDYEQYF
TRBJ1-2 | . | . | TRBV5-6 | TGTGCCAGCAGCTTGCTGGAGACTGATGGCTACACCTTC | CASSLLETDGYTF
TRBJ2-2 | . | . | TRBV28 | TGTGCCAGCGAGATGTCAGGGAACACCGGGGAGCTGTTTTTT | CASEMSGNTGELFF
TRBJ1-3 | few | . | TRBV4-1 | TGCGCCAGCAGCTTAGACGCTGGAAACACCATATATTTT | CASSLDAGNTIYF
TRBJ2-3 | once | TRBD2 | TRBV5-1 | TGCGCCAGCAGCTTACTAGCGGGGTACACAGATACGCAGTATTTT | CASSLLAGYTDTQYF
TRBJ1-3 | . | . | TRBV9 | TGTGCCAGCAGCCCCACGCGGGGGAACTCTGGAAACACCATATATTTT | CASSPTRGNSGNTIYF
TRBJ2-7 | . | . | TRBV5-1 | TGCGCCAGCAGCTTGTTGGTAGGCCCCTACGAGCAGTACTTC | CASSLLVGPYEQYF
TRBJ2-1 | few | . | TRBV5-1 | TGCGCCAGCAGTTACAGGTCCTTCTACAATGAGCAGTTCTTC | CASSYRSFYNEQFF
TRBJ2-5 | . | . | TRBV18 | TGTGCCAGCTCACCACGACCTGGCGGGGCGGAGACCCAGTACTTC | CASSPRPGGAETQYF
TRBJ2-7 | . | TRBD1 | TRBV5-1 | TGCGCCAGCAGCGCAAGGACAGGGGCTGTCCGGGAGCAGTACTTC | CASSARTGAVREQYF
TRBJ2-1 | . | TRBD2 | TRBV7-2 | TGTGCCAGCAGCACTCAGCGGGAGGCCTACAATGAGCAGTTCTTC | CASSTQREAYNEQFF
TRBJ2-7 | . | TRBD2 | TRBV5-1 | TGCGCCAGCAGCCCAGGGACTAGCGGGAGGAACCTGGACGAGCAGTACTTC | CASSPGTSGRNLDEQYF
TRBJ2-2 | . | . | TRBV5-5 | TGTGCCAGCAGCTTCAACCCTATGAACACCGGGGAGCTGTTTTTT | CASSFNPMNTGELFF
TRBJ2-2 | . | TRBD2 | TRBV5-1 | TGCGCCAGCAGCGACAAAAGCGGGACGAACACCGGGGAGCTGTTTTTT | CASSDKSGTNTGELFF
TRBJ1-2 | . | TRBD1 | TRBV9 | TGTGCCAGCAGCGTTGTGGGGACAGGGGCGAGAGGCTACACCTTC | CASSVVGTGARGYTF
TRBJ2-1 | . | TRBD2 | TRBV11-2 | TGTGCCAGCAGCCCTAGGGAGGGGACTCGTAATGAGCAGTTCTTC | CASSPREGTRNEQFF
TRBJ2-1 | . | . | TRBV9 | TGTGCCAGCAGCATAAGTCCGAGCTCCTACAATGAGCAGTTCTTC | CASSISPSSYNEQFF
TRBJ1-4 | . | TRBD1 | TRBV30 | TGTGCCTCGGACAGGGGGGATACTAATGAAAAACTGTTTTTT | CASDRGDTNEKLFF
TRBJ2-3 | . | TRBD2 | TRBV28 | TGTGCCAGCAGTTTGACTAGCGGGAACACAGATACGCAGTATTTT | CASSLTSGNTDTQYF
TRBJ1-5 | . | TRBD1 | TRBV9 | TGTGCCAGCAGCGTAGGTCCGCAGGGGGGTCAGCCCCAGCATTTT | CASSVGPQGGQPQHF
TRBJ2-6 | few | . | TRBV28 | TGTGCCAGCAGGCAACAGGGCTCTGGGGCCAACGTCCTGACTTTC | CASRQQGSGANVLTF
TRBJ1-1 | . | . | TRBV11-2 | TGTGCCAGCAGCCCCGATGGGAACACTGAAGCTTTCTTT | CASSPDGNTEAFF
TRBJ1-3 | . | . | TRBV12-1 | TGTGCCAGCAGGATTCACGGGGACAGATGCACCATATATTTT | CASRIHGDRCTIYF
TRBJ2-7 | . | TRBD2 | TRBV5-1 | TGCGCCAGCAGCTCGCAGCGGGGGGCCGGGTACGAGCAGTACTTC | CASSSQRGAGYEQYF
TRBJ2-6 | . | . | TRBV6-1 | TGTGCCAGCAGTGACGACAGCTCTGGGGCCAACGTCCTGACTTTC | CASSDDSSGANVLTF
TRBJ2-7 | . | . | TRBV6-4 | TGTGCCACTCGAACGACGGCGAGCTCCTACGAGCAGTACTTC | CATRTTASSYEQYF
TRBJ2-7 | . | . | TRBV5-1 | TGCGCCAGCAGCACGGGTTACGAGCAGTACTTC | CASSTGYEQYF
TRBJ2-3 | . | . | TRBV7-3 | TGTGCCAGCAGCCGACAAAGCACAGATACGCAGTATTTT | CASSRQSTDTQYF
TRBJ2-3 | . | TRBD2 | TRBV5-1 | TGCGCCAGCAGCACGGGACTCATACCGGGACTAGCGACAGATACGCAGTATTTT | CASSTGLIPGLATDTQYF
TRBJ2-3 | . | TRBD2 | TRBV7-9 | TGTGCCAGCAGCCCGGGACTAGCGGGAGGCCTAGATACGCAGTATTTT | CASSPGLAGGLDTQYF
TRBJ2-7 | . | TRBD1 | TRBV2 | TGTGCCAGCACCGGGCTAATCCGGGACAGGGGTTCCTACGAGCAGTACTTC | CASTGLIRDRGSYEQYF
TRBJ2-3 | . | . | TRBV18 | TGTGCCAGCTCACCACCGTTAGGCACAGATACGCAGTATTTT | CASSPPLGTDTQYF
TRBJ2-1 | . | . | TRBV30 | TGTGCCTGGAGTGCCCTTTGGAATGAGCAGTTCTTC | CAWSALWNEQFF
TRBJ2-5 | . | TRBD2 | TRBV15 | TGTGCCACCAGCAACAGCGGGGCCCAAGAGACCCAGTACTTC | CATSNSGAQETQYF
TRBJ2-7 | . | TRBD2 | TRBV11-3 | TGTGCCAGCAGCCAGAGGCTAGGGGGGAAAATAGCGGGAGTAGCCCACGAGCAGTACTTC | CASSQRLGGKIAGVAHEQYF
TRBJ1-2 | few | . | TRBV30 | TGTGCCTGGAGTCAACGGCCAGGGGTAGATTATGGCTACACCTTC | CAWSQRPGVDYGYTF
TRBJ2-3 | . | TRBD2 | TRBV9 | TGTGCCAGCAGCGTAGGATCAGCGGGAGATGCAGATACGCAGTATTTT | CASSVGSAGDADTQYF
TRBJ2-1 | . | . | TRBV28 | TGTGCCAGCAGTTACTTTAATGAGCAGTTCTTC | CASSYFNEQFF
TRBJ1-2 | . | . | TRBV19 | TGTGCCAGTAGTACTTCTCAGGGATACGGCTACACCTTC | CASSTSQGYGYTF
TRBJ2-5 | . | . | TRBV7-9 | TGTGCCAGCAGCTATCGGGGGTCATTTATATCGCCCACTCAAGAGACCCAGTACTTC | CASSYRGSFISPTQETQYF
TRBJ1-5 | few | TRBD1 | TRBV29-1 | TGCAGCGTTTCTTCGGCAGGGGGTTCTGGGACCCAGCATTTT | CSVSSAGGSGTQHF
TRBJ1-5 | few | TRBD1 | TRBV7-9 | TGTGCCAGCAGCAGAACAGGGGATCAGCCCCAGCATTTT | CASSRTGDQPQHF
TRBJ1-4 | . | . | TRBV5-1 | TGCGCCAGCAGCTTGGGGACGGCAAATGAAAAACTGTTTTTT | CASSLGTANEKLFF
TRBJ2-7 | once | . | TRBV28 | TGTGCCAGCAGGTTGTCCGTGGGAGTATACGAGCAGTACTTC | CASRLSVGVYEQYF
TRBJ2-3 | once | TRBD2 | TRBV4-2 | TGTGCCAGCAGCCAGACTAGCGGGGGGCCCACAGATACGCAGTATTTT | CASSQTSGGPTDTQYF
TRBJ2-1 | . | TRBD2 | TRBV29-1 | TGCAGCGTGGTAGCGGGAGCGCAGGACAATGAGCAGTTCTTC | CSVVAGAQDNEQFF
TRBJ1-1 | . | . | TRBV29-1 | TGCAGCGTCGGGGACATGAACACTGAAGCTTTCTTT | CSVGDMNTEAFF
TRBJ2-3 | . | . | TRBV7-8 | TGTGCCAGCAGCTCCTTGGGGCAGATCACAGATACGCAGTATTTT | CASSSLGQITDTQYF
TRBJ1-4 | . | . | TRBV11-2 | TGTGCCAGCAGCCCCTTTTTAGGGGCTTTAGCTAATGAAAAACTGTTTTTT | CASSPFLGALANEKLFF
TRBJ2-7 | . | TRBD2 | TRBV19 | TGTGCCAGTAGGGGACTAGCGGAGGACTACGAGCAGTACTTC | CASRGLAEDYEQYF
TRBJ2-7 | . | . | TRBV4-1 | TGCGCCAGCAGCTACCTCAGCGGCTCTTTTTACGAGCAGTACTTC | CASSYLSGSFYEQYF